A single T cell receptor (beta chain) is shown here with its context. CDR1 is SNHLY and CDR2 is FYNNEI in the germline V gene. This CDR3 contains 18 residues. The V segment lost 1 base and the J segment 3 bases; nucleotides outside the gene matches: 12. This specimen comes from a study of blood T cell repertoires in COVID-19. Produced via immunoSEQ multiplex PCR; TCRdb's table is partial and in-frame only. The table has over 200,000 clones, just under 85% seen once. J is TRBJ2-5 and V is TRBV2, with 9 positions matching TRBD2. Sequences were obtained from PBMCs or T cells enriched from blood (not recorded which). The clonotype comes from a man in his forties or fifties who had recovered from COVID-19. The CDR3 DNA sequence: TGTGCCAGCAGTGAAGTGGTAGCGGGAGAACCGGGTAAAGAGACCCAGTACTTC. As protein: CASSEVVAGEPGKETQYF.